A single sample is the source of the 28 T cell receptor beta chains below, sequenced in a study of T cell clonotyping in hematopoietic cell transplantation. Generated by immunoSEQ multiplex PCR, the TCRdb table keeps only in-frame clones and is missing some. The table lists just under 7,500 clones, more than 75% of them singletons. Time point given: recipient sample about 28 days before transplant, after cytoreduction. The sequenced sample was peripheral blood mononuclear cells, obtained before stem cell transplant. The source is a man in his sixties with acute myeloid leukemia. Some clones in this sample may be carry-over from other donors' samples.

The chain joins TRBV9 to TRBJ2-2, with D perhaps TRBD2 (5 bases). Germline V lookup: CDR1 SGDLS, CDR2 YYNGEE. The V and J ends lost 6 bases and 4 bases respectively, with 13 bases between them. The CDR3 totals 14 residues. Here the CDR3 reads CASTPTGSTGELFF. The CDR3 DNA reads TGTGCCAGCACCCCTACGGGAAGCACCGGGGAGCTGTTTTTT.

The J gene is TRBJ2-1, the V gene TRBV5-4; perhaps TRBD1 as D (5 bases). This CDR3 is built from 16 residues. V lost 1 base and J lost 2, with 13 bases in between. CDR1 SGHNT and CDR2 YYREEE come from the germline V gene (reference sequence). The CDR3 DNA sequence: TGTGCCAGCAGCTTGCTAGTGCAGGGCCCCTACAATGAGCAGTTCTTC. This encodes CASSLLVQGPYNEQFF.

The CDR3 loop reads CASSYRVAGTDTQYF. The CDR3 region has the DNA TGTGCCAGCAGTTACCGGGTAGCCGGCACAGATACGCAGTATTTT. This chain joins TRBV6-5 and TRBJ2-3; D not resolved. V was trimmed by 2 bases and J by 1 base, leaving 10 bases between them. The germline V gene has CDR1 MNHEY and CDR2 SVGAGI. This CDR3 has 15 residues.

J is TRBJ1-6 and V is TRBV2; tentatively, D is TRBD1 (5 bases). V was trimmed by 4 bases and J by 7 bases, leaving 8 bases between them. The CDR3 contains 13 residues. Looked up from germline, CDR1 is SNHLY and CDR2 is FYNNEI. CDR3 nucleotide sequence: TGTGCCAGCAGTGTCTACAGGAATTCACCCCTCCACTTT. The encoded protein is CASSVYRNSPLHF.

The chain combines TRBV28 with TRBJ2-7; the match to TRBD2 covers 14 bases. With 5 bases clipped from V and 1 base from J, the junction kept 7 bases outside the gene matches. Germline V gene lookup returns CDR1 MDHEN and CDR2 SYDVKM. This CDR3 comprises 17 residues. CDR3 sequence (DNA): TGTGCCAGCAGTGGGACTAGCGGGAGAACCACGTCCTACGAGCAGTACTTC. Translating it yields CASSGTSGRTTSYEQYF.

The chain couples TRBV9 to TRBJ2-7; possibly TRBD1 or TRBD2 for D (5 bases each). V was clipped by 4 bases and J by 12 bases, with 20 bases between them. The CDR3 contains 13 residues. Germline V gene data show CDR1 as SGDLS and CDR2 as YYNGEE. The DNA of the CDR3 is TGTGCCAGCAGCCCCACCAACGAGGGGCCCCCGTACTTC. Protein product: CASSPTNEGPPYF.

This clone was seen only a few times. CDR3 nucleotide sequence: TGTGCCAGTAGTAGCCGGGGGTCAGCTTTCTTT. Translation gives CASSSRGSAFF. The chain is built from TRBV19 and TRBJ1-1; D might be TRBD1 (5 bases). Germline V gene sequence: CDR1 LNHDA, CDR2 SQIVND (reference sequence). This CDR3 is 11 amino acids long. Trimming shortened V by 4 bases and J by 10 bases, and 10 bases separated the two germline ends.

The gene calls are TRBV2 and TRBJ1-4; 7 bases match TRBD1. The CDR3 length is 15 residues. Germline lookup yields CDR1 SNHLY and CDR2 FYNNEI. V trimming: 1 base; J trimming: 6 bases; junction bases outside the gene matches: 5. The CDR3 sequence is CASSEVWGQHEKLFF. The CDR3 DNA reads TGTGCCAGCAGTGAAGTGTGGGGACAGCATGAAAAACTGTTTTTT. Filled out from reference TRBV2 and TRBJ1-4, the complete variable domain reads EPEVTQTPSHQVTQMGQEVILRCVPISNHLYFYWYRQILGQKVEFLVSFYNNEISEKSEIFDDQFSVERPDGSNFTLKIRSTKLEDSAMYFCASSEVWGQHEKLFFGSGTQLSVL.

The rearrangement uses TRBV5-6 and TRBJ1-2; TRBD1 is a possible D gene (6 bases). Germline CDR1 and CDR2: SGHDT and YYEEEE. The CDR3 spans 17 residues. The V and J ends lost 1 base and 1 base respectively, with 17 bases between them. The CDR3 bases are TGTGCCAGCAGCTTGTGGGGGGACACATATTTTAACTATGGCTACACCTTC. This translates into CASSLWGDTYFNYGYTF.

The rearrangement links TRBV28 to TRBJ1-1, with TRBD1 as a possible D gene (5 bases). V lost 5 bases and J lost 6, with 22 bases in between. This CDR3 region has 16 residues. CDR1 is MDHEN and CDR2 is SYDVKM in the germline V gene. CDR3 DNA: TGTGCCAGCAGTGGGGGATATATGTTCACCTCACCTGAAGCTTTCTTT. Translation: CASSGGYMFTSPEAFF.

The chain employs TRBV5-6 and TRBJ1-1; D is unresolved. There are 15 residues in the CDR3. Germline values: CDR1 SGHDT, CDR2 YYEEEE. Between the trimmed V and J ends, which lost 0 bases and 3 bases, there was a span of 12 bases. CDR3 sequence reads: CASSLAPRADTEAFF. CDR3 DNA: TGTGCCAGCAGCTTGGCCCCGCGGGCGGACACTGAAGCTTTCTTT.

V gene TRBV5-1 combines with J gene TRBJ2-2; TRBD1 agrees at 7 bases. The CDR3 length is 15 residues. Germline trimming cut 3 bases from V and 3 bases from J; bases unmatched to any gene: 5. Germline assignment: CDR1 SGHRS and CDR2 YFSETQ. CDR3 bases: TGCGCCAGCAGCTCCGTACAGGGGTACACCGGGGAGCTGTTTTTT. Translating it yields CASSSVQGYTGELFF.

This sequence joins TRBV11-3 and TRBJ2-7; 8 bases agree with TRBD2. This CDR3 comprises 14 residues. The germline V gene has CDR1 SGHNT and CDR2 YENEEA. The trim removed 5 bases at V and 12 bases at J, leaving 15 bases unmatched. As DNA, the CDR3 is TGTGCCAGCAGCGCATACTGGGAGCGGGGGTCCATGTACTTC. This encodes CASSAYWERGSMYF. Based on the CDR3 plus reference TRBV11-3 and TRBJ2-7, the full variable domain is EAGVVQSPRYKIIEKKQPVAFWCNPISGHNTLYWYLQNLGQGPELLIRYENEEAVDDSQLPKDRFSAERLKGVDSTLKIQPAELGDSAVYLCASSAYWERGSMYFGPGTRLTVT.

The CDR3 sequence is CASSSGTGHEKLFF. DNA of the CDR3: TGTGCCAGCAGCTCCGGGACAGGGCATGAAAAACTGTTTTTT. The V gene is TRBV7-6, the J gene TRBJ1-4, with 9 bases aligning to TRBD1. With V trimmed by 4 bases and J by 6 bases, 3 bases remained unmatched. CDR3 length equals 14 residues. Germline CDR1 and CDR2: SGHVS and FNYEAQ.

The genes are TRBV5-1 and TRBJ1-6; no definite D call. There are 15 residues in the CDR3. V was trimmed by 5 bases and J by 0 bases, leaving 9 bases between them. Germline loops: CDR1 SGHRS, CDR2 YFSETQ. The CDR3 loop is CASSQASSYNSPLHF. For the CDR3, the DNA is TGCGCCAGCAGTCAAGCGAGCTCCTATAATTCACCCCTCCACTTT.

The chain uses TRBV6-5 and TRBJ1-2; D unclear. In germline, CDR1 is MNHEY, CDR2 SVGAGI. Trimming took off 0 bases at V and 4 bases at J, with 15 bases between the two ends. This CDR3 is 16 amino acids long. Written as DNA, the CDR3 is TGTGCCAGCAGTTACTCGATGACTTGGAGGTCCTATGGCTACACCTTC. Translating gives CASSYSMTWRSYGYTF.

This clone was recorded a few times. V gene TRBV29-1 combines with J gene TRBJ1-1, with D tentatively TRBD1 (5 bases). The V and J ends lost 4 bases and 4 bases respectively, with 16 bases between them. Germline V lookup: CDR1 SQVTM, CDR2 ANQGSEA. This CDR3 is built from 14 residues. The CDR3 sequence is CSVGKGPGGTEAFF. The DNA for the CDR3 is TGCAGCGTTGGGAAAGGGCCCGGGGGCACTGAAGCTTTCTTT. Complete variable domain (other parts from reference TRBV29-1 and TRBJ1-1): SAVISQKPSRDICQRGTSLTIQCQVDSQVTMMFWYRQQPGQSLTLIATANQGSEATYESGFVIDKFPISRPNLTFSTLTVSNMSPEDSSIYLCSVGKGPGGTEAFFGQGTRLTVV.

The V call is TRBV2, the J call TRBJ2-1; D gene ambiguous. The V gene's germline CDR1 is SNHLY and CDR2 FYNNEI. V was shortened by 3 bases and J by 6 bases, with 9 bases between the two germline ends. The CDR3 contains 13 residues. The CDR3 sequence: CASSDTRSNEQFF. Written as DNA, the CDR3 is TGTGCCAGCAGTGACACGCGGAGCAATGAGCAGTTCTTC.

The chain combines TRBV27 with TRBJ2-7; TRBD1 is a possible D gene (6 bases). Trimming stripped 7 bases from V and 2 bases from J, with 12 bases between. From germline, CDR1 is MNHEY and CDR2 SMNVEV (reference sequence). The CDR3 spans 13 residues. CDR3 bases: TGTGCCAGCATGGCGGACAGAGCCTACGAGCAGTACTTC. This encodes CASMADRAYEQYF.

V and J are TRBV25-1 and TRBJ1-5; D unresolved. This CDR3 region has 14 residues. Trimming stripped 3 bases from V and 3 bases from J, with 9 bases between. Germline assignment: CDR1 MGHDK and CDR2 SYGVNS. CDR3 bases: TGTGCCAGCAGTGATTCCAGAAACAATCAGCCCCAGCATTTT. Translation gives CASSDSRNNQPQHF.

This chain links TRBV2 with TRBJ2-3, with 8 bases fitting TRBD1. V gave up 8 bases and J gave up 3 bases; unmatched junction bases: 16. Germline V CDR1 and CDR2: SNHLY, FYNNEI. CDR3 length: 17 amino acids. The CDR3 region has the DNA TGTGCCAGCGAGGACAGGGCATGGGGAGAAGGGACAGATACGCAGTATTTT. Its translation is CASEDRAWGEGTDTQYF.

The chain uses TRBV7-8 and TRBJ1-1; perhaps TRBD1 as D (5 bases). Germline CDR1 is SGHVS and CDR2 is FQNEAQ. V lost 1 base, J lost 1 base, and 13 bases lay in between. The length of the CDR3 is 16 residues. The CDR3 reads CASSLVQGQENTEAFF. As DNA, the CDR3 is TGTGCCAGCAGCTTAGTGCAGGGCCAAGAGAACACTGAAGCTTTCTTT.

This chain uses TRBV19 with TRBJ1-6; 9 bases line up with TRBD1. Germline V lookup: CDR1 LNHDA, CDR2 SQIVND (reference sequence). After removal of 6 bases from V and 11 bases from J, the junction contained 8 bases not matched to a gene. CDR3 length equals 14 residues. The CDR3 DNA follows: TGTGCCAGTAGCCTGGGACAGGGTGTGGCACCCCTCCACTTT. Protein: CASSLGQGVAPLHF.

The rearrangement joins TRBV14 to TRBJ2-1; TRBD2 agrees at 9 bases. The CDR3 consists of 16 residues. Trimming at V came to 1 base and at J to 10 bases, leaving 11 bases not matched to a gene. Germline CDR1 SGHDN, CDR2 FVKESK. The CDR3, as DNA: TGTGCCAGCAGCCAAGGCCGGGGCGGGAGGGAAAGGGAGCAGTTCTTC. Amino acids: CASSQGRGGREREQFF.

This chain joins TRBV2 and TRBJ1-1; unclear D gene. Trimming pared 4 bases from V and 1 base from J, leaving 7 bases between. The germline CDR1 and CDR2 sequences are SNHLY and FYNNEI. CDR3 size: 13 residues. The CDR3 DNA reads TGTGCCAGCAGTGTAATGAGGAACACTGAAGCTTTCTTT. Its translation: CASSVMRNTEAFF.

This sequence joins TRBV4-1 and TRBJ2-5; D unclear. Trimming took 4 bases from V and 0 from J, leaving 12 bases between them. From germline, CDR1 is MGHRA and CDR2 YSYEKL. There are 15 residues in the CDR3. The CDR3 nucleotides read TGCGCCAGCAGCCCCCGGCAGACCTACCAAGAGACCCAGTACTTC. It yields the protein CASSPRQTYQETQYF.

A remark on this clone: The junction differs from germline at one of its ends, possibly a read error. This sequence joins TRBV19 and TRBJ1-1; D is undetermined. In germline, CDR1 is LNHDA, CDR2 SQIVND (reference sequence). This CDR3 region has 13 residues. CDR3 sequence (DNA): TGTGCCAGTAGTCTAGACCTGAACACTGAAGCTTTCTTT. This gives the protein CASSLDLNTEAFF. Looking up the rest from reference TRBV19 and TRBJ1-1 gives the full variable domain: DGGITQSPKYLFRKEGQNVTLSCEQNLNHDAMYWYRQDPGQGLRLIYYSQIVNDFQKGDIAEGYSVSREKKESFPLTVTSAQKNPTAFYLCASSLDLNTEAFFGQGTRLTVV.

CDR3 bases: TGTGCCAGTACCCCCAATCAAGGCCCCGGGGGCTACACCTTC. Residues: CASTPNQGPGGYTF. The chain recombines TRBV19 with TRBJ1-2; no clear D gene. V was clipped by 7 bases and J by 8 bases, with 20 bases between them. The CDR3 extends over 14 amino acids. Germline CDR1 is LNHDA and CDR2 is SQIVND (reference sequence).